Presented here are 32 T cell receptor beta chains from one specimen sequenced in a study of OX40 agonist ivuxolimab in advanced cancers. Repertoires were generated with immunoSEQ multiplex PCR, while TCRdb's copy carries only in-frame clones and drops some. The sample lists 63,000 or so clones, 84% occurring once. The sequences come from CD4+ or CD8+ T cells sorted from blood, collected in a trial of the OX40 agonist ivuxolimab. All receptors derive from an adult with an advanced solid tumor such as melanoma, head and neck, liver or kidney cancer.

The genes are TRBV9 and TRBJ2-7; the match to TRBD2 covers 8 bases. The CDR3 contains 16 residues. Germline-derived CDR1 and CDR2 are SGDLS and YYNGEE. The trim removed 3 bases at V and 3 bases at J, leaving 11 bases unmatched. The DNA of the CDR3 is TGTGCCAGCAGCGCTCTGGGAGCGGGAGTCGACTACGAGCAGTACTTC. Its protein is CASSALGAGVDYEQYF.

V gene TRBV4-3 combines with J gene TRBJ1-6; 11 positions match TRBD1. Trimming took 4 bases from V and 10 from J; bases not matched to a gene: 6. CDR1 is LGHNA and CDR2 is YSLEER in the germline V gene. CDR3 length: 15 residues. This CDR3 is CASSPRTGGASPLHF. CDR3 sequence (DNA): TGCGCCAGCAGCCCCCGGACAGGGGGCGCCTCACCCCTCCACTTT.

V is TRBV10-3 and J is TRBJ1-1, with D maybe TRBD1 (5 bases). Germline loops: CDR1 ENHRY, CDR2 SYGVKD. The V end was cut by 2 bases, the J end by 0 bases, with 13 bases between. The CDR3 covers 16 residues. DNA of the CDR3: TGTGCCATCAGTGAGACCGGGACGGAGTTGAACACTGAAGCTTTCTTT. Protein: CAISETGTELNTEAFF.

V usage is TRBV7-3 and J usage is TRBJ2-1; D is tentatively TRBD1 or TRBD2 (6 bases each). The V end was cut by 0 bases, the J end by 0 bases, with 9 bases between. This CDR3 has 16 amino acids. Germline V gene sequence: CDR1 SGHTA, CDR2 FQGTGA. CDR3 sequence reads: CASSLTGGPSYNEQFF. DNA of the CDR3: TGTGCCAGCAGCTTAACAGGGGGGCCCTCCTACAATGAGCAGTTCTTC.

As DNA, the CDR3 is TGTGCCAGCAGTATAGGGGGAGGCACTGAAGCTTTCTTT. It yields the protein CASSIGGGTEAFF. The chain has TRBV11-2 and TRBJ1-1, with D tentatively TRBD1 (6 bases). Germline V lookup: CDR1 SGHAT, CDR2 FQNNGV. This CDR3 contains 13 residues. V was shortened by 6 bases and J by 4 bases, with 12 bases between the two germline ends.

The J gene is TRBJ1-1, the V gene TRBV29-1; 9 bases are a match to TRBD1. The CDR3 has 13 residues. Per germline, CDR1 SQVTM and CDR2 ANQGSEA. The ends lost 7 bases at V and 4 bases at J; junction bases unmatched: 7. The CDR3 region has the DNA TGCAGCGCTACACAGGGGGCGATCACTGAAGCTTTCTTT. This codes for CSATQGAITEAFF.

The chain combines TRBV2 with TRBJ2-1, with D possibly matching TRBD1 (5 bases). V lost 6 bases and J lost 2, with 20 bases in between. Germline-derived CDR1 and CDR2 are SNHLY and FYNNEI. The CDR3 consists of 17 residues. The CDR3 sequence is CASRGLAYGRAYNEQFF. The CDR3 nucleotides are TGTGCCAGCAGGGGGCTCGCATACGGAAGGGCCTACAATGAGCAGTTCTTC.

The J gene is TRBJ1-6, the V gene TRBV30, with D possibly matching TRBD1 (6 bases). CDR3 length: 15 residues. The V end was cut by 0 bases, the J end by 13 bases, with 19 bases between. Germline assignment: CDR1 GTSNPN and CDR2 SVGIG (reference sequence). The CDR3 sequence: CAWSVGGLGHGPLHF. In nucleotides, the CDR3 is TGTGCCTGGAGTGTGGGGGGGCTTGGCCACGGGCCCCTCCACTTT.

The rearrangement uses TRBV10-1 and TRBJ1-6; the D is unclear. Trimming removed 6 bases from V and 1 base from J, with 16 bases in between. The CDR3 covers 17 residues. CDR1 is WNHNN, CDR2 SYGVQD, per germline (reference sequence). CDR3 nucleotides: TGCGCCAGCAGAGGCCTAAAGGAGGGATCCTATAATTCACCCCTCCACTTT. Translation: CASRGLKEGSYNSPLHF.

This rearrangement joins TRBV27 to TRBJ2-1; 7 nucleotides align to TRBD1. The germline V gene encodes CDR1 MNHEY and CDR2 SMNVEV (reference sequence). V lost 6 bases and J lost 6; bases outside the gene matches: 5. The CDR3 extends over 13 amino acids. CDR3 residues: CASRATGSNEQFF. CDR3 nucleotide sequence: TGTGCCAGCAGAGCGACAGGGTCCAATGAGCAGTTCTTC.

The genes are TRBV7-2 and TRBJ2-7, with TRBD2 identical over 13 bases. Germline V lookup: CDR1 SGHTA, CDR2 FQGNSA. V was pared by 5 bases and J by 5 bases, with 6 bases of the junction left unmatched. This CDR3 comprises 15 residues. The CDR3 sequence: CASSPGLAGANEQYF. Written as DNA, the CDR3 is TGTGCCAGCAGCCCCGGACTAGCGGGGGCCAACGAGCAGTACTTC.

The CDR3 region has the DNA TGTGCCAGCAGCTTAGCAGATCGCCAGCCCCAGCATTTT. It specifies CASSLADRQPQHF. The V call is TRBV7-8, the J call TRBJ1-5; unclear D gene. This CDR3 spans 13 amino acids. The V end was cut by 0 bases, the J end by 7 bases, with 7 bases between. In germline, CDR1 is SGHVS, CDR2 FQNEAQ.

The chain recombines TRBV6-5 with TRBJ2-3, with a tentative D call TRBD2 (6 bases). This CDR3 contains 15 residues. Germline V gene sequence: CDR1 MNHEY, CDR2 SVGAGI. The V gene lost 7 bases and the J gene lost 5 bases, with 19 bases spanning the gap. DNA for the CDR3: TGTGCCAGCAAACAACCGGGACTGCAAGGAGATACGCAGTATTTT. Its protein is CASKQPGLQGDTQYF.

V and J are TRBV9 and TRBJ2-1; either TRBD1 or TRBD2 may fit D (5 bases each). The CDR3 spans 15 residues. Germline assignment: CDR1 SGDLS and CDR2 YYNGEE. V was clipped by 4 bases and J by 7 bases, with 18 bases between them. The CDR3 loop is CASSINPGLGNEQFF. The CDR3 DNA sequence: TGTGCCAGCAGCATCAACCCGGGGCTGGGGAATGAGCAGTTCTTC.

This clone was counted a single time. V and J are TRBV6-1 and TRBJ1-2; D ambiguous. This CDR3 spans 15 amino acids. V dropped 2 bases and J dropped 1 base, with 11 bases sitting between them. CDR1 and CDR2 from the germline V gene are MNHNS and SASEGT. As DNA, the CDR3 is TGTGCCAGCAGTGAATGGCAGGTCTATAACTATGGCTACACCTTC. Translating gives CASSEWQVYNYGYTF.

The chain links TRBV9 to TRBJ1-1; D gene uncertain. The CDR3 is 13 residues long. Per the germline V gene, CDR1 is SGDLS and CDR2 is YYNGEE. V shed 3 bases and J shed 4 bases, with 10 bases lying between them. CDR3 loop: CASSGYRSTEAFF. The CDR3 nucleotides are TGTGCCAGCAGCGGATATAGGAGCACTGAAGCTTTCTTT.

This clone came up once. The V call is TRBV19, the J call TRBJ2-3; D is tentatively TRBD1 or TRBD2 (6 bases each). The CDR3 covers 16 residues. Trimming removed 1 base at V and 1 base at J, with 12 bases between. CDR1 and CDR2 from the germline V gene are LNHDA and SQIVND (reference sequence). CDR3 DNA sequence: TGTGCCAGTAGTATAGTTCCGGGGGCCGGCACAGATACGCAGTATTTT. Translating it yields CASSIVPGAGTDTQYF.

The chain recombines TRBV19 with TRBJ1-2; TRBD1 aligns across 7 bases. J was trimmed by 6 bases and V by 5 bases; bases with no gene match: 9. CDR3 length equals 14 residues. In germline, CDR1 is LNHDA, CDR2 SQIVND (reference sequence). The DNA of the CDR3 is TGTGCCAGTAGTCACCAGGGGGTAGTTCATGGCTACACCTTC. Translated, it gives CASSHQGVVHGYTF.

The V call is TRBV21-1, the J call TRBJ1-4; the table's D call, TRBD1, has no DNA check behind it. TRBV21-1 constitutes a pseudogene. The CDR3 has 16 amino acids. CDR3 in DNA: TGTGCCAGCAGCGTACTACCGGGACAGGGGAGTGAAAAACTGTTTTTT. Translation gives CASSVLPGQGSEKLFF.

This chain links TRBV10-3 with TRBJ2-5; 9 bases line up with TRBD2. CDR3 length: 15 amino acids. J lost 5 bases, V lost 2 bases, and 6 bases had no gene match. Germline CDR1 ENHRY, CDR2 SYGVKD. CDR3 bases: TGTGCCATCAGTGAGGCAGCGGGAGGAGAGGAGACCCAGTACTTC. Amino acid sequence: CAISEAAGGEETQYF.

The CDR3 spells CASSYIGTGQETQYF. CDR3 sequence (DNA): TGTGCCAGCAGCTATATCGGGACAGGCCAAGAGACCCAGTACTTC. The chain has TRBV6-1 and TRBJ2-5; 8 positions agree with TRBD1. This CDR3 spans 15 amino acids. With 6 bases clipped from V and 1 base from J, the junction kept 7 bases outside the gene matches. Looked up from germline, CDR1 is MNHNS and CDR2 is SASEGT.

The rearrangement uses TRBV2 and TRBJ2-7, with 12 bases fitting TRBD1. J lost 2 bases, V lost 4 bases, and 6 bases had no gene match. Germline-derived CDR1 and CDR2 are SNHLY and FYNNEI. The length of the CDR3 is 16 residues. The CDR3 reads CASSAGQGATPYEQYF. CDR3 coding DNA: TGTGCCAGCAGTGCGGGACAGGGGGCTACGCCCTACGAGCAGTACTTC.

The chain is built from TRBV7-6 and TRBJ2-7, with D perhaps TRBD2 (6 bases). Trimming stripped 5 bases from V and 3 bases from J, with 11 bases between. Germline loops: CDR1 SGHVS, CDR2 FNYEAQ. CDR3 size: 13 residues. The CDR3 bases are TGTGCCAGCAGCCCGACTAGGGGCTACGAGCAGTACTTC. This encodes CASSPTRGYEQYF. The variable domain in full, with the rest retrieved from reference TRBV7-6 and TRBJ2-7, is GAGVSQSPRYKVTKRGQDVALRCDPISGHVSLYWYRQALGQGPEFLTYFNYEAQQDKSGLPNDRFSAERPEGSISTLTIQRTEQRDSAMYRCASSPTRGYEQYFGPGTRLTVT.

This chain links TRBV7-9 with TRBJ2-1; TRBD2 matches at 10 bases. The CDR3 consists of 16 residues. V was pared by 5 bases and J by 3 bases, with 7 bases of the junction left unmatched. Looked up from germline, CDR1 is SEHNR and CDR2 is FQNEAQ (reference sequence). In DNA form, the CDR3 reads TGTGCCAGCAGCCCTAGGACTAGCGGAGACTACAATGAGCAGTTCTTC. Amino acid sequence: CASSPRTSGDYNEQFF.

The chain carries TRBV18 and TRBJ2-1; D uncertain. There are 11 residues in the CDR3. Germline loops: CDR1 KGHSH, CDR2 LQKENI. Trimming took 6 bases from V and 5 from J, leaving 5 bases between them. CDR3 coding DNA: TGTGCCAGCTCGTTAGACAATGAGCAGTTCTTC. This sequence encodes CASSLDNEQFF.

A single count supports this clone. One end of the junction is discordant with germline, which a read error may explain. This chain links TRBV10-2 with TRBJ2-3; 10 positions match TRBD2. This CDR3 has 17 residues. Germline V gives CDR1 WSHSY, CDR2 SAAADI. CDR3 in DNA: TGCGCCAGCCGTGAACATTTTAGCGGGGGGAGCACAGATACGCAGTATTTT. Protein product: CASREHFSGGSTDTQYF.

The chain couples TRBV27 to TRBJ1-2, with D possibly matching TRBD1 (5 bases). CDR3 length: 15 residues. The germline CDR1 and CDR2 sequences are MNHEY and SMNVEV (reference sequence). V lost 3 bases to trimming and J lost 4 bases, with 15 bases between them. The CDR3 bases are TGTGCCAGCAGTTTTGCCGGGGGGACTTTCTATGGCTACACCTTC. This gives the protein CASSFAGGTFYGYTF.

V gene TRBV5-4 combines with J gene TRBJ1-1; possibly TRBD1 for D (6 bases). The CDR3 spans 15 residues. Germline CDR1 reads SGHNT; CDR2 reads YYREEE (reference sequence). Trimming took off 1 base at V and 0 bases at J, with 10 bases between the two ends. The CDR3 loop reads CASSLNGGLNTEAFF. In nucleotides, the CDR3 is TGTGCCAGCAGCTTGAACGGGGGGCTGAACACTGAAGCTTTCTTT. The full variable domain, its missing parts supplied by reference TRBV5-4 and TRBJ1-1, is ETGVTQSPTHLIKTRGQQVTLRCSSQSGHNTVSWYQQALGQGPQFIFQYYREEENGRGNFPPRFSGLQFPNYSSELNVNALELDDSALYLCASSLNGGLNTEAFFGQGTRLTVV.

The chain employs TRBV13 and TRBJ2-1; tentatively, D is TRBD2 (6 bases). Per the germline V gene, CDR1 is PRHDT and CDR2 is FYEKMQ (reference sequence). The germline V and J ends were trimmed by 4 bases and 2 bases, with 15 bases remaining between them. This CDR3 spans 16 amino acids. CDR3 protein: CASSSTGGFPYNEQFF. The CDR3 DNA reads TGTGCCAGCAGCTCGACCGGGGGATTCCCCTACAATGAGCAGTTCTTC. The entire variable domain, with the rest obtained from reference TRBV13 and TRBJ2-1, is as follows: AAGVIQSPRHLIKEKRETATLKCYPIPRHDTVYWYQQGPGQDPQFLISFYEKMQSDKGSIPDRFSAQQFSDYHSELNMSSLELGDSALYFCASSSTGGFPYNEQFFGPGTRLTVL.

This rearrangement joins TRBV6-4 to TRBJ1-2, with 9 bases identical to TRBD1. Germline loops: CDR1 MRHNA, CDR2 SNTAGT. With 5 bases clipped from V and 7 bases from J, the junction kept 8 bases outside the gene matches. This CDR3 is built from 14 residues. CDR3: CASSPTGTGLGYTF. Written as DNA, the CDR3 is TGTGCCAGCAGTCCGACCGGGACAGGGCTTGGCTACACCTTC.

This sequence joins TRBV4-1 and TRBJ2-7; 10 bases map to TRBD1. This CDR3 spans 16 amino acids. Germline V gene data show CDR1 as MGHRA and CDR2 as YSYEKL. The V gene end was trimmed by 1 base and the J gene end by 5 bases; junction bases not matched to a gene: 8. The CDR3 sequence: CASSQAAGTGVHEQYF. CDR3 coding DNA: TGCGCCAGCAGCCAAGCAGCCGGGACAGGGGTCCACGAGCAGTACTTC.

The chain carries TRBV2 and TRBJ2-5; D is ambiguous. The DNA matches TRBJ2-7 better at its end, which makes the J call doubtful. The CDR3 covers 13 residues. Germline assignment: CDR1 SNHLY and CDR2 FYNNEI. The CDR3 region is CASSFPVTYEQYF. The CDR3 nucleotides read TGTGCCAGCAGCTTCCCAGTGACCTACGAGCAGTACTTC.